This TCR beta chain was profiled in a study of human T cells and chemical hapten exposure. Findings of the study overall: Among TCRs, those above 1 in 1000 frequency were unaffected by DPC sensitization.

Time point denoted: patch test 1, 2 weeks after DPC sensitization. This sample's treatment: therapeutic diphenylcyclopropenone sensitization with weekly scalp DPC. The drawing of blood occurred before each patch test was applied. Separate cDNA molecules received unique molecular identifiers, which the library attached to them. TCRdb re-derived calls from the RACE reads in MiXCR, one entry per CDR3 protein. The table has about 120,000 distinct CDR3 sequences, 9% to 13% seen once; the top ten hold 1.4%. CDR3 size: 13 residues. V was pared by 10 bases and J by 0 bases, with 9 bases between. Germline V gives CDR1 ENHRY, CDR2 SYGVKD. A remark on this clonotype: Its target is unknown.

This clonotype originated in a woman in her fifties or sixties with alopecia areata. Some clones in this sample may be carry-over from other donors' samples. This sequence joins TRBV10-3 and TRBJ1-4; D call uncertain. The specimen comprised whole blood, sampled in connection with sensitization to the hapten diphenylcyclopropenone (DPC). CDR3 DNA: TGTGCCACAAACAGTCCAACTAATGAAAAACTGTTTTTT. It specifies CATNSPTNEKLFF.